The clone carrying this T cell receptor beta chain was found many times. The data belong to a study of neurological immune-mediated disorders. Study background: The disease course was relapsing-remitting in some 30 and secondary progressive in about 9% of the 34 multiple sclerosis patients.

Every sequencing run produced over 160 million TCR-beta sequences that came from 15-18 subjects. TCRdb re-called the 5' RACE reads with MiXCR, one entry per CDR3 protein. The data hold more than 45,000 distinct CDR3 sequences, with about 2.5% observed a single time. The starting material, 2 million PBMCs stored at -80 C, gave rise to the unsorted libraries. This CDR3 region has 14 residues. Germline assignment: CDR1 SGHNT and CDR2 YYREEE (reference sequence). V was pared by 3 bases and J by 8 bases, with 6 bases of the junction left unmatched. Input material: PBMCs. The chain links TRBV5-4 to TRBJ1-4; 8 nucleotides match TRBD1. The receptor's source is a man aged 50 or older with multiple sclerosis. CDR3 nucleotides: TGTGCCAGCAGCTCCGGACAGGGTCGAGAAAAACTGTTTTTT. Its protein product is CASSSGQGREKLFF. Variable domain in full (rest from reference TRBV5-4 and TRBJ1-4): ETGVTQSPTHLIKTRGQQVTLRCSSQSGHNTVSWYQQALGQGPQFIFQYYREEENGRGNFPPRFSGLQFPNYSSELNVNALELDDSALYLCASSSGQGREKLFFGSGTQLSVL.